This T cell receptor (beta chain) was profiled in a study of T-cell reconstitution after alpha-beta-depleted transplantation in children. Preparation of the TCRbeta library was carried out with unique molecular identifiers. Each CDR3 protein gets one entry after TCRdb re-called the PCR reads with MiXCR. The repertoire has 440,000 or so distinct CDR3 sequences, roughly 10% of them found once; the top ten carry 4.5% to 6%. CDR3 size: 13 residues. Trimming pared 6 bases from V and 8 bases from J, leaving 14 bases between. Germline V lookup: CDR1 SGHVS, CDR2 FQNEAQ. In its sample, this clonotype was seen a few times.

The sequencing here drew on PBMCs from the stem cell graft donor, taken from the stem cell graft. The receptor's source is a human donor who donated a stem cell graft to a child with acute myeloid leukemia. This chain joins TRBV7-8 and TRBJ2-1; unclear D gene. In DNA, the CDR3 is TGTGCCAGCAGTGCGGCGGAGTTCTATGAGCAGTTCTTC. Encoded protein: CASSAAEFYEQFF.